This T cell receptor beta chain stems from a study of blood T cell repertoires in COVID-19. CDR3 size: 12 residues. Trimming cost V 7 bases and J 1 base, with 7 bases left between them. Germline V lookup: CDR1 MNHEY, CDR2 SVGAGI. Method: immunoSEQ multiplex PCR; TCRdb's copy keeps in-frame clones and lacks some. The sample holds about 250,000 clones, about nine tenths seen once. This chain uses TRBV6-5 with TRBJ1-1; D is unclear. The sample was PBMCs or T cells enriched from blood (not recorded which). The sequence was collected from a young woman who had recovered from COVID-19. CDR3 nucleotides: TGTGCCAGCAACGAGGCGAACACTGAAGCTTTCTTT. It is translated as CASNEANTEAFF.